One and the same sample provided the 26 T cell receptor beta chains below, sequenced in a study of patients and donors after allogeneic stem cell transplantation. TCRdb reanalysed the RT-PCR reads using MiXCR and keeps one entry per CDR3 protein. The data show over 130,000 distinct CDR3 sequences, over 35% seen once. Input material: blood, either unsorted or a sorted T cell fraction (not recorded which). These receptors originate from a human donor who was either an allogeneic HSCT recipient or a stem cell or donor lymphocyte infusion donor (not recorded which). It is not recorded whose cells these are; they may come from a transplant donor.

There are a few counts of this clonotype. CDR3 protein: CASSPPRASTGELFF. The CDR3 bases are TGTGCCAGCAGCCCCCCGAGGGCGAGCACCGGGGAGCTGTTTTTT. The genes are TRBV7-9 and TRBJ2-2; possible D gene TRBD2, 5 bases. Trimming stripped 5 bases from V and 4 bases from J, with 14 bases between. Germline assignment: CDR1 SEHNR and CDR2 FQNEAQ (reference sequence). CDR3 length equals 15 residues. Combining the CDR3 with reference TRBV7-9 and TRBJ2-2 gives the whole variable domain DTGVSQNPRHKITKRGQNVTFRCDPISEHNRLYWYRQTLGQGPEFLTYFQNEAQLEKSRLLSDRFSAERPKGSFSTLEIQRTEQGDSAMYLCASSPPRASTGELFFGEGSRLTVL.

This sequence joins TRBV29-1 and TRBJ2-2, with D maybe TRBD1 (6 bases). The CDR3 totals 17 residues. Per the germline V gene, CDR1 is SQVTM and CDR2 is ANQGSEA. Trimming removed 7 bases from V and 5 bases from J, with 26 bases in between. This chain's CDR3 is CSAGQLSLSGGTGELFF. In nucleotides, the CDR3 is TGCAGCGCCGGACAGCTAAGCCTCTCCGGCGGGACCGGGGAGCTGTTTTTT.

This clonotype was detected many times. The chain links TRBV12-3 or TRBV12-4 to TRBJ1-1; 7 nucleotides align to TRBD1. Trimming at V came to 7 bases and at J to 0 bases, leaving 8 bases not matched to a gene. This CDR3 comprises 15 residues. Written as DNA, the CDR3 is TGTGCCAGCATTTCCCTACAGGGGATGAACACTGAAGCTTTCTTT. This translates into CASISLQGMNTEAFF.

This clonotype has just a few counts. The genes are TRBV5-6 and TRBJ1-3, with D tentatively TRBD1 (6 bases). From germline, CDR1 is SGHDT and CDR2 YYEEEE. Trimming pared 4 bases from V and 7 bases from J, leaving 24 bases between. The CDR3 has 17 residues. The CDR3 reads CASSPGHPQVFWNTIYF. The DNA of the CDR3 is TGTGCCAGCAGCCCGGGACACCCACAAGTATTTTGGAACACCATATATTTT.

V usage is TRBV27 and J usage is TRBJ1-2; possibly TRBD1 for D (6 bases). The CDR3 covers 15 residues. Germline V gene sequence: CDR1 MNHEY, CDR2 SMNVEV (reference sequence). V was cut by 2 bases and J by 2 bases, with 12 bases left in between. The CDR3 loop reads CASSLRVDSNYGYTF. CDR3 DNA: TGTGCCAGCAGTTTAAGGGTGGACAGCAACTATGGCTACACCTTC.

This chain joins TRBV6-6 and TRBJ1-5, with D hard to call. V was clipped by 0 bases and J by 7 bases, with 7 bases between them. There are 13 residues in the CDR3. CDR1 is MNHNY, CDR2 SVGAGI, per germline (reference sequence). The DNA of the CDR3 is TGTGCCAGCAGTTACTCGGACCAGCAGCCCCAGCATTTT. It specifies CASSYSDQQPQHF.

The chain has TRBV20-1 and TRBJ1-6; D unresolved. Germline CDR1 reads DFQATT; CDR2 reads SNEGSKA (reference sequence). The V gene lost 0 bases and the J gene lost 0 bases, with 9 bases spanning the gap. There are 16 residues in the CDR3. CDR3 residues: CSAREGRSSYNSPLHF. CDR3 DNA: TGCAGTGCTAGAGAAGGACGGAGCTCCTATAATTCACCCCTCCACTTT.

J is TRBJ1-2 and V is TRBV7-2; D gene uncertain. The ends were cut back, 5 bases at V and 0 bases at J, with 16 bases in the middle. Germline V gene sequence: CDR1 SGHTA, CDR2 FQGNSA. This CDR3 spans 16 amino acids. The CDR3 loop is CASSPEGRPSNYGYTF. CDR3 nucleotides: TGTGCCAGCAGCCCAGAGGGCCGACCTTCTAACTATGGCTACACCTTC.

The chain is built from TRBV5-6 and TRBJ2-5; TRBD2 aligns across 11 bases. CDR3 size: 16 residues. CDR1 SGHDT and CDR2 YYEEEE come from the germline V gene. J was trimmed by 1 base and V by 4 bases; bases with no gene match: 6. This chain's CDR3 is CASSLILAGAQETQYF. Written as DNA, the CDR3 is TGTGCCAGCAGCCTGATACTAGCGGGGGCCCAAGAGACCCAGTACTTC.

The chain carries TRBV5-1 and TRBJ2-1; 10 nucleotides align to TRBD2. J was trimmed by 0 bases and V by 4 bases; bases with no gene match: 4. CDR3 length equals 16 residues. CDR1 is SGHRS and CDR2 is YFSETQ in the germline V gene. DNA for the CDR3: TGCGCCAGCAGCAGCGGGGGGGCCAGCTCCTACAATGAGCAGTTCTTC. Residues: CASSSGGASSYNEQFF.

V gene TRBV6-2 or TRBV6-3 combines with J gene TRBJ1-6, with TRBD1 matching 10 bases. Per germline, CDR1 MNHEY and CDR2 SVGEGT. The CDR3 is made up of 17 amino acids. With V trimmed by 6 bases and J by 5 bases, 10 bases remained unmatched. The DNA of the CDR3 is TGTGCCAGCAGCCCTGACAGGGGGCGAGTGGATAATTCACCCCTCCACTTT. This gives the protein CASSPDRGRVDNSPLHF.

V usage is TRBV6-5 and J usage is TRBJ2-1; tentatively, D is TRBD2 (5 bases). The CDR3 is 13 amino acids. Germline CDR1 is MNHEY and CDR2 is SVGAGI. Trimming pared 6 bases from V and 10 bases from J, leaving 16 bases between. CDR3 loop: CASRTIVGAEQFF. CDR3 sequence (DNA): TGTGCCAGCAGGACTATCGTAGGAGCAGAGCAGTTCTTC.

This clonotype was detected a few times. The chain has TRBV12-3 or TRBV12-4 and TRBJ1-2; D possibly corresponds to TRBD1 (6 bases). The V gene lost 5 bases and the J gene lost 4 bases, with 17 bases spanning the gap. The CDR3 runs to 15 residues. CDR3 sequence: CASSPQGTLIYGYTF. The CDR3 DNA sequence: TGTGCCAGCAGTCCACAGGGAACCCTCATCTATGGCTACACCTTC.

This clonotype was counted between two and nine times. This chain connects TRBV10-3 to TRBJ1-3; D is undetermined. The V end was cut by 8 bases, the J end by 4 bases, with 9 bases between. Germline lookup yields CDR1 ENHRY and CDR2 SYGVKD. The CDR3 is 12 residues long. The CDR3 here is CAISVGGNTIYF. CDR3 in DNA: TGTGCCATCTCGGTAGGAGGAAACACCATATATTTT.

This rearrangement joins TRBV6-6 to TRBJ1-5, with TRBD1 matching over 11 bases. The CDR3 extends over 16 amino acids. V gave up 2 bases and J gave up 3 bases; unmatched junction bases: 3. Germline assignment: CDR1 MNHNY and CDR2 SVGAGI (reference sequence). CDR3 sequence: CASSYRTGGFNQPQHF. The CDR3 DNA follows: TGTGCCAGCAGTTACAGGACAGGGGGCTTCAATCAGCCCCAGCATTTT.

V gene TRBV6-6 combines with J gene TRBJ1-5; TRBD1 might be the D (5 bases). Germline lookup yields CDR1 MNHNY and CDR2 SVGAGI (reference sequence). The CDR3 consists of 16 residues. V was trimmed by 1 base and J by 2 bases, leaving 12 bases between them. For the CDR3, the DNA is TGTGCCAGCAGTTACTGGTTGGGGGATCGCAATCAGCCCCAGCATTTT. Translated: CASSYWLGDRNQPQHF.

This clonotype appeared a few times. V and J are TRBV12-3 or TRBV12-4 and TRBJ2-2; 8 bases align to TRBD2. This CDR3 contains 14 residues. V lost 4 bases to trimming and J lost 7 bases; unmatched junction nucleotides: 5. CDR3 nucleotide sequence: TGTGCCAGCAGTTCATTGACTAGCGTCGGGGAGCTGTTTTTT. It is translated as CASSSLTSVGELFF.

The V and J genes are TRBV9 and TRBJ2-7, with 7 bases fitting TRBD2. Germline-derived CDR1 and CDR2 are SGDLS and YYNGEE. This CDR3 spans 13 amino acids. J was trimmed by 3 bases and V by 3 bases; bases with no gene match: 3. The CDR3 DNA reads as TGTGCCAGCAGCGCGGCTAGCGGCTACGAGCAGTACTTC. It translates to CASSAASGYEQYF. Supplemented by reference TRBV9 and TRBJ2-7, the full variable domain reads DSGVTQTPKHLITATGQRVTLRCSPRSGDLSVYWYQQSLDQGLQFLIQYYNGEERAKGNILERFSAQQFPDLHSELNLSSLELGDSALYFCASSAASGYEQYFGPGTRLTVT.

The V and J genes are TRBV25-1 and TRBJ2-7; D is unclear. The V end lost 5 bases, the J end lost 2 bases, and 13 bases lay between the germline ends. This CDR3 has 14 residues. Germline V gene data show CDR1 as MGHDK and CDR2 as SYGVNS. The CDR3 sequence: CASSRREPPYEQYF. The CDR3 DNA reads as TGTGCCAGCAGTCGTCGTGAACCACCCTACGAGCAGTACTTC.

This clonotype came up a few times. The chain recombines TRBV12-3 or TRBV12-4 with TRBJ1-2, with D unclear. This CDR3 spans 13 amino acids. Trimming took off 1 base at V and 9 bases at J, with 12 bases between the two ends. CDR3 region: CASSLGLKESYTF. CDR3 sequence (DNA): TGTGCCAGCAGTTTAGGGCTCAAGGAGAGCTACACCTTC.

This clonotype was observed a few times. This chain uses TRBV20-1 with TRBJ2-7, with D uncertain. Germline CDR1 reads DFQATT; CDR2 reads SNEGSKA (reference sequence). CDR3 length equals 15 residues. The V end was cut by 1 base, the J end by 6 bases, with 19 bases between. The CDR3 bases are TGCAGTGCTAGAGGGGCGCAAAATAGGCAAAGCGAGCAGTACGTC. This gives the protein CSARGAQNRQSEQYV.

The chain joins TRBV20-1 to TRBJ2-2; 10 bases fit TRBD2. The junction had 11 bases not matched to a gene; V was cut back by 6 bases and J by 7 bases. The germline gives CDR1 DFQATT, CDR2 SNEGSKA (reference sequence). The length of the CDR3 is 15 residues. The CDR3 loop is CSASTRTSGGGELFF. CDR3 coding DNA: TGCAGTGCCTCGACGAGGACTAGCGGAGGCGGGGAGCTGTTTTTT.

Ten or more counts support this clonotype. This chain connects TRBV29-1 to TRBJ1-5; D not resolved. V was trimmed by 4 bases and J by 1 base, leaving 8 bases between them. Germline V gene data show CDR1 as SQVTM and CDR2 as ANQGSEA. This CDR3 comprises 13 residues. The CDR3 spells CSVGQGSNQPQHF. CDR3 DNA sequence: TGCAGCGTTGGACAAGGGAGCAATCAGCCCCAGCATTTT. The full variable domain, in which reference TRBV29-1 and TRBJ1-5 provide the parts outside the CDR3, is SAVISQKPSRDICQRGTSLTIQCQVDSQVTMMFWYRQQPGQSLTLIATANQGSEATYESGFVIDKFPISRPNLTFSTLTVSNMSPEDSSIYLCSVGQGSNQPQHFGDGTRLSIL.

This chain connects TRBV5-1 to TRBJ2-2; 7 bases fit TRBD2. The V gene's germline CDR1 is SGHRS and CDR2 YFSETQ. With 4 bases clipped from V and 5 bases from J, the junction kept 11 bases outside the gene matches. The length of the CDR3 is 16 residues. The CDR3 DNA reads as TGCGCCAGCAGCCCGGGACTACCCCCGAGTACCGGGGAGCTGTTTTTT. Translating it yields CASSPGLPPSTGELFF.

The chain uses TRBV3-1 and TRBJ2-1, with D perhaps matching TRBD2 (5 bases). Trimming removed 4 bases at V and 4 bases at J, with 23 bases between. The CDR3 sequence is 18 residues long. Per germline, CDR1 LGHDT and CDR2 YNNKEL (reference sequence). For the CDR3, the DNA is TGTGCCAGCAGCCTCGACCGGGATATCGAGACTCCTTACAATGAGCAGTTCTTC. Its translation: CASSLDRDIETPYNEQFF.

J is TRBJ2-3 and V is TRBV20-1; D not resolved. Looked up from germline, CDR1 is DFQATT and CDR2 is SNEGSKA (reference sequence). Trimming removed 3 bases at V and 0 bases at J, with 7 bases between. CDR3 length: 13 amino acids. The CDR3 nucleotides are TGCAGTGCTAGTAAGTCAAGCACAGATACGCAGTATTTT. This sequence encodes CSASKSSTDTQYF.